The 29 T cell receptor beta chains reported below all come from one sample, sequenced in a study of PD-1 blockade in classical Hodgkin lymphoma. This table comes from immunoSEQ multiplex PCR, and its TCRdb copy is limited to in-frame clones, with some not included. The sample yields roughly 96,000 clones, roughly 91% seen once. Specified time point: cycle 4 day 1 (C4D1), after less than seven weeks of nivolumab. Autologous stem cell transplantation was followed by relapse in every patient, and brentuximab vedotin exposure varied. The source was peripheral blood mononuclear cells (PBMCs), collected before the fourth cycle of nivolumab. Source of these receptors: a human donor with classical Hodgkin lymphoma.

The V gene is TRBV12-1, the J gene TRBJ2-5; TRBD2, the table's D call, was not compared with the DNA. TRBV12-1 constitutes a pseudogene. This CDR3 region has 15 residues. CDR3 protein: CASSCRGTGNGTQYF. CDR3 DNA: TGTGCCAGCAGCTGCCGCGGGACGGGGAATGGGACCCAGTACTTC.

The chain uses TRBV27 and TRBJ2-4, with unresolved D. Trimming took off 2 bases at V and 0 bases at J, with 14 bases between the two ends. Germline V gene sequence: CDR1 MNHEY, CDR2 SMNVEV (reference sequence). The CDR3 is made up of 17 amino acids. The CDR3 loop reads CASSLARDPPAKNIQYF. In DNA form, the CDR3 reads TGTGCCAGCAGTTTAGCCCGTGACCCCCCAGCCAAAAACATTCAGTACTTC.

The rearrangement uses TRBV28 and TRBJ1-4; D is unresolved. Trimming took off 6 bases at V and 0 bases at J, with 14 bases between the two ends. The germline gives CDR1 MDHEN, CDR2 SYDVKM. The CDR3 spans 16 residues. The CDR3 here is CASSLPLAATNEKLFF. The CDR3 nucleotides read TGTGCCAGCAGCCTACCGTTGGCTGCAACTAATGAAAAACTGTTTTTT.

The rearrangement uses TRBV11-2 and TRBJ2-3; no firm D call. Trimming left V 0 bases short and J 4 bases short, with 5 bases between. CDR1 is SGHAT, CDR2 FQNNGV, per germline. CDR3 length equals 13 residues. The CDR3 loop is CASSLDPADTQYF. DNA of the CDR3: TGTGCCAGCAGCTTAGATCCAGCAGATACGCAGTATTTT.

This clone was seen a handful of times. The chain is built from TRBV5-6 and TRBJ1-5; D is unclear. Looked up from germline, CDR1 is SGHDT and CDR2 is YYEEEE. This CDR3 spans 16 amino acids. Trimming left V 1 base short and J 2 bases short, with 13 bases between. The CDR3 here is CASSLWVLPGNQPQHF. DNA of the CDR3: TGTGCCAGCAGCTTGTGGGTCCTACCGGGCAATCAGCCCCAGCATTTT. Full variable domain (outside the CDR3, taken from reference TRBV5-6 and TRBJ1-5): DAGVTQSPTHLIKTRGQQVTLRCSPKSGHDTVSWYQQALGQGPQFIFQYYEEEERQRGNFPDRFSGHQFPNYSSELNVNALLLGDSALYLCASSLWVLPGNQPQHFGDGTRLSIL.

A word on this clone: The junction shows a germline mismatch at one end, possibly a read error. The V gene is TRBV15, the J gene TRBJ2-5; D might be TRBD2 (6 bases). The CDR3 runs 13 residues. Germline assignment: CDR1 LNHNV and CDR2 YYDKDF (reference sequence). In DNA, the CDR3 is TGTGCCACCAGCAGAGATTATCCGGAGGGCCGGGACTTC. Translation: CATSRDYPEGRDF.

This clone was seen once. The rearrangement joins TRBV2 to TRBJ2-7; D remains unclear. Germline V gene lookup returns CDR1 SNHLY and CDR2 FYNNEI. The CDR3 runs to 12 residues. Deletions cut 8 bases from V and 6 bases from J, with 14 bases between. The CDR3 reads CASQGRIGEQYF. In DNA form, the CDR3 reads TGTGCCAGCCAAGGTAGGATCGGCGAGCAGTACTTC.

The rearrangement links TRBV7-9 to TRBJ2-1, with 11 bases fitting TRBD1. Losses at the gene ends were 4 bases for V and 8 bases for J; bases not matched to a gene: 7. The CDR3 loop spans 15 amino acids. Per the germline V gene, CDR1 is SEHNR and CDR2 is FQNEAQ (reference sequence). As DNA, the CDR3 is TGTGCCAGCAGCTCCGGACAGGGGGCTTGGGATGAGCAGTTCTTC. Protein product: CASSSGQGAWDEQFF.

Only a few counts were recorded for this clone. The chain combines TRBV6-5 with TRBJ1-1; D gene unclear. V lost 4 bases and J 1 base, leaving 1 base between the germline ends. This CDR3 is built from 11 residues. Looked up from germline, CDR1 is MNHEY and CDR2 is SVGAGI. The CDR3 DNA sequence: TGTGCCAGCAGTTCGAACACTGAAGCTTTCTTT. Its translation: CASSSNTEAFF.

This chain links TRBV27 with TRBJ1-4; D perhaps matches TRBD1 (6 bases). V shed 4 bases and J shed 8 bases, with 26 bases lying between them. The CDR3 contains 18 residues. CDR1 and CDR2 from the germline V gene are MNHEY and SMNVEV (reference sequence). The CDR3: CASSSKRRGLAVNEKLFF. In DNA, the CDR3 is TGTGCCAGCAGTTCTAAGCGCCGGGGGCTGGCTGTAAACGAAAAACTGTTTTTT.

This chain links TRBV21-1 with TRBJ1-3; the table's D call, TRBD1, has no DNA check behind it. TRBV21-1 is a pseudogene locus. This CDR3 has 13 residues. The CDR3, as DNA: TGTGCCAGCAGCAGGGGCCTTGGAAACACCATATATTTT. This translates into CASSRGLGNTIYF.

The J gene is TRBJ2-1, the V gene TRBV9; TRBD2 is a possible D gene (5 bases). The CDR3 loop spans 19 amino acids. Looked up from germline, CDR1 is SGDLS and CDR2 is YYNGEE. V was cut by 4 bases and J by 5 bases, with 28 bases left in between. CDR3: CASSSVELGGPLRDNEQFF. DNA for the CDR3: TGTGCCAGCAGCTCGGTTGAATTAGGCGGACCGCTGAGGGACAATGAGCAGTTCTTC.

The genes are TRBV28 and TRBJ1-2, with a weak D call TRBD1 (6 bases). Germline CDR1 reads MDHEN; CDR2 reads SYDVKM. The CDR3 extends over 14 amino acids. V was shortened by 5 bases and J by 2 bases, with 12 bases between the two germline ends. The CDR3 DNA reads as TGTGCCAGCAGTACCACCGGGACAAACTATGGCTACACCTTC. Amino acid sequence: CASSTTGTNYGYTF.

This rearrangement joins TRBV28 to TRBJ1-4; D might be TRBD1 (5 bases). The germline V and J ends were trimmed by 6 bases and 0 bases, with 11 bases remaining between them. There are 15 residues in the CDR3. Germline values: CDR1 MDHEN, CDR2 SYDVKM. In DNA form, the CDR3 reads TGTGCCAGCAGACCAGAACAGGCAACTAATGAAAAACTGTTTTTT. Its protein is CASRPEQATNEKLFF. Full variable domain (missing parts from reference TRBV28 and TRBJ1-4): DVKVTQSSRYLVKRTGEKVFLECVQDMDHENMFWYRQDPGLGLRLIYFSYDVKMKEKGDIPEGYSVSREKKERFSLILESASTNQTSMYLCASRPEQATNEKLFFGSGTQLSVL.

This clone appeared a single time. The genes are TRBV4-1 and TRBJ1-1, with 10 bases that match TRBD1. This CDR3 contains 16 residues. CDR1 is MGHRA and CDR2 is YSYEKL in the germline V gene. The junction had 11 bases not matched to a gene; V was cut back by 5 bases and J by 5 bases. This CDR3 reads CASSVRAGQGLTEAFF. CDR3 in DNA: TGCGCCAGCAGCGTCCGGGCGGGACAGGGGTTGACTGAAGCTTTCTTT.

The chain joins TRBV28 to TRBJ2-7; a weak D match, TRBD2 (6 bases). V gave up 4 bases and J gave up 2 bases, with 9 bases separating them. The length of the CDR3 is 13 residues. CDR1 is MDHEN, CDR2 SYDVKM, per germline. CDR3 coding DNA: TGTGCCAGCAGTTCCGGGAGCCCCTACGAGCAGTACTTC. This sequence encodes CASSSGSPYEQYF. The full variable domain, completed using reference TRBV28 and TRBJ2-7, is DVKVTQSSRYLVKRTGEKVFLECVQDMDHENMFWYRQDPGLGLRLIYFSYDVKMKEKGDIPEGYSVSREKKERFSLILESASTNQTSMYLCASSSGSPYEQYFGPGTRLTVT.

J is TRBJ1-1 and V is TRBV6-5; TRBD1 might be the D (6 bases). Trimming removed 0 bases from V and 5 bases from J, with 13 bases in between. Per the germline V gene, CDR1 is MNHEY and CDR2 is SVGAGI. The CDR3 runs to 15 residues. The chain's CDR3 is CASSYSAEGETEAFF. In DNA, the CDR3 is TGTGCCAGCAGTTACTCGGCGGAGGGGGAGACTGAAGCTTTCTTT.

The rearrangement links TRBV5-1 to TRBJ1-1, with 7 bases lining up with TRBD1. CDR3 length: 14 residues. The germline V gene has CDR1 SGHRS and CDR2 YFSETQ. V shed 4 bases and J 3 bases; nucleotides not matched to a gene: 6. The CDR3 DNA reads TGCGCCAGCAGCCAGACAGGGTTGGACACTGAAGCTTTCTTT. It codes for CASSQTGLDTEAFF.

The rearrangement uses TRBV2 and TRBJ2-7; D gene uncertain. The CDR3 sequence is 14 residues long. The germline V and J ends were trimmed by 9 bases and 3 bases, with 18 bases remaining between them. Germline V lookup: CDR1 SNHLY, CDR2 FYNNEI. In DNA, the CDR3 is TGTGCCAGACATGATTTCGGCGAATTCTACGAGCAGTACTTC. Residues: CARHDFGEFYEQYF.

The chain has TRBV2 and TRBJ1-6; D possibly corresponds to TRBD1 (5 bases). Per germline, CDR1 SNHLY and CDR2 FYNNEI. Trimming cost V 6 bases and J 9 bases, with 18 bases left between them. This CDR3 has 15 residues. The CDR3 loop reads CASSASDISSSPLHF. Here the CDR3 DNA reads TGTGCCAGCAGCGCCTCGGACATCTCGAGTTCACCCCTCCACTTT.

V is TRBV30 and J is TRBJ2-2; D not resolved. The CDR3 is 14 amino acids. Germline V CDR1 and CDR2: GTSNPN, SVGIG (reference sequence). V was clipped by 2 bases and J by 5 bases, with 12 bases between them. CDR3 amino acids: CAWSPLAGTGELFF. Written as DNA, the CDR3 is TGTGCCTGGAGTCCCCTGGCTGGGACCGGGGAGCTGTTTTTT.

This chain uses TRBV28 with TRBJ2-1, with 10 nucleotides matching TRBD1. Per the germline V gene, CDR1 is MDHEN and CDR2 is SYDVKM. J was trimmed by 0 bases and V by 8 bases; bases with no gene match: 13. The CDR3 is made up of 18 amino acids. The CDR3 loop is CASPGTGVAVSSYNEQFF. The CDR3 DNA follows: TGTGCCAGCCCAGGGACAGGGGTCGCCGTGAGCTCCTACAATGAGCAGTTCTTC.

This chain links TRBV5-6 with TRBJ2-7; TRBD2 agrees at 15 bases. The CDR3 is made up of 16 amino acids. Germline CDR1 and CDR2: SGHDT and YYEEEE. V lost 3 bases to trimming and J lost 5 bases; unmatched junction nucleotides: 6. The CDR3 bases are TGTGCCAGCAGCTCGAACGGACTAGCGGGAGGGGACGAGCAGTACTTC. Translated: CASSSNGLAGGDEQYF. The full variable domain, its missing parts supplied by reference TRBV5-6 and TRBJ2-7, is DAGVTQSPTHLIKTRGQQVTLRCSPKSGHDTVSWYQQALGQGPQFIFQYYEEEERQRGNFPDRFSGHQFPNYSSELNVNALLLGDSALYLCASSSNGLAGGDEQYFGPGTRLTVT.

This chain uses TRBV6-6 with TRBJ1-5, with 9 bases lining up with TRBD1. This CDR3 is 15 amino acids long. With V trimmed by 6 bases and J by 7 bases, 10 bases remained unmatched. Germline CDR1 reads MNHNY; CDR2 reads SVGAGI (reference sequence). The CDR3: CASRPSRDRDQPQHF. The DNA of the CDR3 is TGTGCCAGCAGACCGTCCCGGGACAGGGACCAGCCCCAGCATTTT.

V usage is TRBV7-9 and J usage is TRBJ2-2; possibly TRBD1 for D (6 bases). Trimming stripped 3 bases from V and 6 bases from J, with 17 bases between. The V gene's germline CDR1 is SEHNR and CDR2 FQNEAQ (reference sequence). The CDR3 spans 16 residues. CDR3 in amino acids: CASSFTGLKGSGELFF. CDR3 DNA sequence: TGTGCCAGCAGCTTTACAGGGTTAAAAGGTTCCGGGGAGCTGTTTTTT.

CDR3 sequence: CASSQGGTAYFPDTQYF. The DNA for the CDR3 is TGTGCCAGCAGCCAAGGAGGGACAGCATACTTCCCAGATACGCAGTATTTT. The chain couples TRBV14 to TRBJ2-3, with 7 bases matching TRBD1. From germline, CDR1 is SGHDN and CDR2 FVKESK. The junction had 11 bases not matched to a gene; V was cut back by 1 base and J by 4 bases. This CDR3 contains 17 residues.

The CDR3 sequence is CASSLSVGRGPYGYTF. DNA for the CDR3: TGTGCCAGCAGCTTGTCTGTCGGCAGGGGGCCGTATGGCTACACCTTC. The gene calls are TRBV5-6 and TRBJ1-2; 8 bases fit TRBD1. CDR1 SGHDT and CDR2 YYEEEE come from the germline V gene. V was clipped by 1 base and J by 5 bases; unmatched bases: 10. CDR3 size: 16 residues.

The rearrangement joins TRBV7-3 to TRBJ2-2; D is uncertain. The CDR3 has 13 amino acids. The germline CDR1 and CDR2 sequences are SGHTA and FQGTGA. V shed 0 bases and J shed 6 bases, with 5 bases lying between them. The CDR3 is CASSLTVAGELFF. The CDR3 nucleotides are TGTGCCAGCAGCTTAACGGTCGCCGGGGAGCTGTTTTTT.

The gene calls are TRBV6-4 and TRBJ1-2; 7 bases are shared with TRBD1. The CDR3 runs to 13 residues. With 3 bases clipped from V and 2 bases from J, the junction kept 0 bases outside the gene matches. CDR1 MRHNA and CDR2 SNTAGT come from the germline V gene. CDR3 residues: CASSETGNYGYTF. CDR3 DNA: TGTGCCAGCAGTGAGACAGGGAACTATGGCTACACCTTC.